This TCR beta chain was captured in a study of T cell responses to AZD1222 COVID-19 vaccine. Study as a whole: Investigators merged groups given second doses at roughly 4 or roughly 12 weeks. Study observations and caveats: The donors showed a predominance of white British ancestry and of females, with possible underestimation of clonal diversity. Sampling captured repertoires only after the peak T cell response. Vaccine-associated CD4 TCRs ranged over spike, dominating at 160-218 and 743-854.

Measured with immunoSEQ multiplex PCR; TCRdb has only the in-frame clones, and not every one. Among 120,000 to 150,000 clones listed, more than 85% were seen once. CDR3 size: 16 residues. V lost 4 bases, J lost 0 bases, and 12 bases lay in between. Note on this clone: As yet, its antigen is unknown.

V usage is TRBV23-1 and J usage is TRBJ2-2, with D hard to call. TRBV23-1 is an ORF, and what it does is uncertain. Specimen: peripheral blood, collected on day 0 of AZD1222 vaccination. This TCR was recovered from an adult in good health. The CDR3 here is CASSPTGSANTGELFF. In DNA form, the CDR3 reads TGCGCCAGCAGTCCTACCGGAAGTGCGAACACCGGGGAGCTGTTTTTT.